The clone carrying this TCR beta chain showed up just a few times. Its antigen is currently unknown. This sample is drawn from a study of cytomegalovirus exposure and HLA in healthy donors. Study results and limitations: According to a later analysis, donors in an Asian-associated ancestry cluster reportedly had fewer N-insertions than the approximately 720-donor mean. Looking again later, the authors saw that most CMV-associated TCR beta chains seemed HLA-restricted. Rarity characterized most TCR sequences, yet some public TCRs appeared in many donors.

Germline V gene lookup returns CDR1 MDHEN and CDR2 SYDVKM. There are 16 residues in the CDR3. Trimming left V 0 bases short and J 2 bases short, with 10 bases between. PCR used 60 Vbeta primers and 13 Jbeta primers. Data came from immunoSEQ multiplex PCR; TCRdb stores just in-frame clones and leaves some out. The sample has some 180,000 clones, around 80% seen once. Sequencing was performed on PBMCs. The gene calls are TRBV28 and TRBJ1-4; no definite D call. The sequence was collected from a woman aged 25 to 45 in good health and CMV-seropositive. The CDR3 spells CASSLWSGGTNEKLFF. The CDR3 region has the DNA TGTGCCAGCAGTTTATGGTCAGGAGGCACTAATGAAAAACTGTTTTTT.